Here is one T cell receptor beta chain with its context. Produced via immunoSEQ multiplex PCR; TCRdb's table is partial and in-frame only. The sample holds a few hundred thousand clones, more than 85% seen once. The sample comes from a study of blood T cell repertoires in COVID-19. Whole-study context: Sources were T cells, B-cell-depleted T cells, or PBMCs; the material itself was cDNA or gDNA.

Self-reported history from a screening survey and questionnaire set each donor's cohort. Recovered status in Cohort 3 required two negative PCRs, clearance, or symptom resolution. This TCR derives from a woman aged 30 to 39 who had recovered from COVID-19. The sequenced sample consisted of PBMCs or T cells enriched from blood (not recorded which).

The CDR3 sequence: CASSPGTGVVDEQYF. CDR3 bases: TGTGCCAGCAGTCCCGGGACAGGGGTCGTGGACGAGCAGTACTTC. The chain has TRBV2 and TRBJ2-7, with TRBD1 matching over 10 bases. Trimming cost V 5 bases and J 5 bases; bases outside gene matches: 9. The CDR3 has 15 amino acids. Germline V gene sequence: CDR1 SNHLY, CDR2 FYNNEI.